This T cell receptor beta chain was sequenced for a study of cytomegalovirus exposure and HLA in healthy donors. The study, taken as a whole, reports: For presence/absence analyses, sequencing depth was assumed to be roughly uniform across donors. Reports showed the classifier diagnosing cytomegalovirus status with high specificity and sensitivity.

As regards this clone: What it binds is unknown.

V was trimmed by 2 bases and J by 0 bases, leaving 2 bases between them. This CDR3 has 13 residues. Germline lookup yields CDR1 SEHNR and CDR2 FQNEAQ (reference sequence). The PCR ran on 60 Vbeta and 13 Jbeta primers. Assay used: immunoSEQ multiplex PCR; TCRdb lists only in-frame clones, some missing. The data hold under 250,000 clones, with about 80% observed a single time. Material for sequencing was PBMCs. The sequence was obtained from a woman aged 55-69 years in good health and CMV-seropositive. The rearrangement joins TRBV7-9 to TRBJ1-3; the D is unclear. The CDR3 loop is CASSLLSGNTIYF. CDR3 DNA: TGTGCCAGCAGCTTACTCTCTGGAAACACCATATATTTT.